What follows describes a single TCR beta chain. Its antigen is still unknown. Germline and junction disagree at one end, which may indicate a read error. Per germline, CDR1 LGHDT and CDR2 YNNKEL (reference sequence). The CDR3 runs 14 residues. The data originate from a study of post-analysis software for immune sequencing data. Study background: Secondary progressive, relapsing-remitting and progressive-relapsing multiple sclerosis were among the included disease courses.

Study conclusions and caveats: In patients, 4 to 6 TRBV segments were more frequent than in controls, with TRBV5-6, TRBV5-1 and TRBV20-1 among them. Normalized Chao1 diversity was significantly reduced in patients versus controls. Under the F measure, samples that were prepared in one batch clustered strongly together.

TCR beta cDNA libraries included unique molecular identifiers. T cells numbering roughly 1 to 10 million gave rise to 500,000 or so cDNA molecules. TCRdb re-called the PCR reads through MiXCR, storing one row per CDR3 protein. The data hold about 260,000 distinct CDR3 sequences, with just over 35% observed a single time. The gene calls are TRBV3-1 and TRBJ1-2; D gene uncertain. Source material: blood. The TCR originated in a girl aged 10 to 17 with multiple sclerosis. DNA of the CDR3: TGTACCAGCAGCCAAGATCTGGTTAACTATGGCTACACCTTC. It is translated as CTSSQDLVNYGYTF.